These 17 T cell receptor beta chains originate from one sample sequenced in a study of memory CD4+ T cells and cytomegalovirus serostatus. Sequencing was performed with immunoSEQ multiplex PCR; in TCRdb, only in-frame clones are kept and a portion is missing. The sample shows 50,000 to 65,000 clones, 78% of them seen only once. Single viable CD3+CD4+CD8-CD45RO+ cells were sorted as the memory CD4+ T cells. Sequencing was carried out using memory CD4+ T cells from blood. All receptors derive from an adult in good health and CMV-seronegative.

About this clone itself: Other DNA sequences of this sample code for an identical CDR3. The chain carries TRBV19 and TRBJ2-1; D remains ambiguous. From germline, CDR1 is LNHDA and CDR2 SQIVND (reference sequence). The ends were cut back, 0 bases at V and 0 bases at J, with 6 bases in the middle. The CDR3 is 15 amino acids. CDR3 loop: CASSIDRSSYNEQFF. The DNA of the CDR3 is TGTGCCAGTAGTATAGACAGAAGCTCCTACAATGAGCAGTTCTTC.

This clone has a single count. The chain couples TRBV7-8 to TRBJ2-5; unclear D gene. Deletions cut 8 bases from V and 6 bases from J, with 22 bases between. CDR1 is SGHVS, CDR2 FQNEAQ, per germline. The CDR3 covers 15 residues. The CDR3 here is CASGPLDGPTKTQYF. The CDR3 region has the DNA TGTGCCAGCGGTCCTTTGGACGGACCAACAAAGACCCAGTACTTC.

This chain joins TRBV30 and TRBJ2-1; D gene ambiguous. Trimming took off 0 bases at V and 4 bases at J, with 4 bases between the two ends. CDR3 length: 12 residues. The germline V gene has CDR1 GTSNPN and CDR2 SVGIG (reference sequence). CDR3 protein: CAWSVGYNEQFF. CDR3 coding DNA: TGTGCCTGGAGTGTAGGTTACAATGAGCAGTTCTTC.

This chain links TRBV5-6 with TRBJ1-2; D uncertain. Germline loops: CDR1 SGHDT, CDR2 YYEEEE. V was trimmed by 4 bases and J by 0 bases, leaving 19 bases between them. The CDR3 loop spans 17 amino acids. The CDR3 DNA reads TGTGCCAGCAGCATTTGGGGTCGGGCAGCCTCTAACTATGGCTACACCTTC. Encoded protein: CASSIWGRAASNYGYTF. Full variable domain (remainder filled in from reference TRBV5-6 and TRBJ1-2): DAGVTQSPTHLIKTRGQQVTLRCSPKSGHDTVSWYQQALGQGPQFIFQYYEEEERQRGNFPDRFSGHQFPNYSSELNVNALLLGDSALYLCASSIWGRAASNYGYTFGSGTRLTVV.

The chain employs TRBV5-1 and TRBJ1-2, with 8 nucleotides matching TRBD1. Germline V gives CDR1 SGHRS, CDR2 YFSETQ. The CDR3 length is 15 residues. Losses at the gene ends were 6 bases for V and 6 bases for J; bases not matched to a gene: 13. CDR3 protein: CASTTGAGGVDGYTF. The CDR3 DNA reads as TGCGCCAGCACGACGGGGGCAGGGGGCGTAGATGGCTACACCTTC.

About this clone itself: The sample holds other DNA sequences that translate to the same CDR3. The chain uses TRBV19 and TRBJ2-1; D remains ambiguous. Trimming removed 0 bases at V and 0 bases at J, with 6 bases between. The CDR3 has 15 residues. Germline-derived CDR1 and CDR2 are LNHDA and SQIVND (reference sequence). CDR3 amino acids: CASSIDRSSYNEQFF. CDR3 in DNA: TGTGCCAGTAGTATAGATAGGAGCTCCTACAATGAGCAGTTCTTC.

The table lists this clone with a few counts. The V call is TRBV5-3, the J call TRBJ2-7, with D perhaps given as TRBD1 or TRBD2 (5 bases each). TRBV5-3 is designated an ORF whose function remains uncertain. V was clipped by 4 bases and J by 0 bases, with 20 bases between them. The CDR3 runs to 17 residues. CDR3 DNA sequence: TGTGCCAGAAGCAACCCAAGGATCGGGGACGGCTCCTACGAGCAGTACTTC. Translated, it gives CARSNPRIGDGSYEQYF.

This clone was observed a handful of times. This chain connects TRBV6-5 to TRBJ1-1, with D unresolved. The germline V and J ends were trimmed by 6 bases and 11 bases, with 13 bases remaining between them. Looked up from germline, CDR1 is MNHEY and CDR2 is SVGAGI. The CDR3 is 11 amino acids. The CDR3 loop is CASSVGRVAFF. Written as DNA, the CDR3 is TGTGCCAGCAGCGTTGGAAGAGTTGCTTTCTTT.

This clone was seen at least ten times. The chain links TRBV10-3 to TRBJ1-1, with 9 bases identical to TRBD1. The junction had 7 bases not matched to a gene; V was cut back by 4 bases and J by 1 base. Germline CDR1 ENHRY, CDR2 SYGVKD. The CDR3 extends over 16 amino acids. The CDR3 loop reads CAISGQGDWRNTEAFF. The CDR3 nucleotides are TGTGCCATCAGTGGACAGGGGGACTGGAGGAACACTGAAGCTTTCTTT.

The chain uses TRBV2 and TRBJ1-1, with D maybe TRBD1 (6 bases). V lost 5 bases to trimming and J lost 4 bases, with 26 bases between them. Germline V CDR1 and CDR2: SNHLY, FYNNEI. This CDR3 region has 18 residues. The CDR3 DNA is TGTGCCAGCAGTCACCAACCCATGGACTATCTAGGGGGCACTGAAGCTTTCTTT. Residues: CASSHQPMDYLGGTEAFF. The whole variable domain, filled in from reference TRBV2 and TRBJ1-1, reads EPEVTQTPSHQVTQMGQEVILRCVPISNHLYFYWYRQILGQKVEFLVSFYNNEISEKSEIFDDQFSVERPDGSNFTLKIRSTKLEDSAMYFCASSHQPMDYLGGTEAFFGQGTRLTVV.

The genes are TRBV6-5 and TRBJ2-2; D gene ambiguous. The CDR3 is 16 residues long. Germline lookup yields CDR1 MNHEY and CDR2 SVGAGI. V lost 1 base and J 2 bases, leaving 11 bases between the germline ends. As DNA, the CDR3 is TGTGCCAGCAGTTACTTGACAACCACTAACACCGGGGAGCTGTTTTTT. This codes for CASSYLTTTNTGELFF.

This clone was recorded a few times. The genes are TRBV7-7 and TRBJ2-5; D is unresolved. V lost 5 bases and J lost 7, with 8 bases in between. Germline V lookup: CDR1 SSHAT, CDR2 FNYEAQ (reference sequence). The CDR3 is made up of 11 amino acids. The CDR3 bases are TGTGCCAGCAGCGATGGGCCGACCCAGTACTTC. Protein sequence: CASSDGPTQYF.

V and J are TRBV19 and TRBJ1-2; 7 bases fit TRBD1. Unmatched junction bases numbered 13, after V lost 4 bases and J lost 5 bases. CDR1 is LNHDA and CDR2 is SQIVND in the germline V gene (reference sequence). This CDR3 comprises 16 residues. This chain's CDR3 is CASSTPPDRRPYGYTF. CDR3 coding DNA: TGTGCCAGTAGTACCCCCCCGGACAGGCGACCTTATGGCTACACCTTC.

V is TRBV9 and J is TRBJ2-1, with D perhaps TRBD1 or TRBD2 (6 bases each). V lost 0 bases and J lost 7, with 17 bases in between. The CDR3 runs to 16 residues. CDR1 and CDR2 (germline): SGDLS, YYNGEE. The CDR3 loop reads CASSVGIGGPFNEQFF. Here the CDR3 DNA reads TGTGCCAGCAGCGTAGGGATCGGGGGCCCTTTTAATGAGCAGTTCTTC.

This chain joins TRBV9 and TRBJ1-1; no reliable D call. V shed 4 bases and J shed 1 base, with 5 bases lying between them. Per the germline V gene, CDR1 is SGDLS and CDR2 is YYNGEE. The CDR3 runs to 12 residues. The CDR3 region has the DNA TGTGCCAGCAGCAAAGAGAACACTGAAGCTTTCTTT. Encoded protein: CASSKENTEAFF.

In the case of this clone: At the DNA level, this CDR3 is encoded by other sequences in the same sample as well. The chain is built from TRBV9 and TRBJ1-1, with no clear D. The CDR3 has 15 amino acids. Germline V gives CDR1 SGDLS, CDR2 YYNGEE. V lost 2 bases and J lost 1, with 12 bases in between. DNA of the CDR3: TGTGCCAGCAGCGTGGGCGGTAACCCGAACACTGAAGCTTTCTTT. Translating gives CASSVGGNPNTEAFF.

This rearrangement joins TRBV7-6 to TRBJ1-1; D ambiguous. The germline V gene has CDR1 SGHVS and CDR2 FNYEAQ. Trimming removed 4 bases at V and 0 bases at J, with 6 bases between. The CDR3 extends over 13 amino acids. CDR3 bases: TGTGCCAGCAGCTCTCGGATGAACACTGAAGCTTTCTTT. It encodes CASSSRMNTEAFF.